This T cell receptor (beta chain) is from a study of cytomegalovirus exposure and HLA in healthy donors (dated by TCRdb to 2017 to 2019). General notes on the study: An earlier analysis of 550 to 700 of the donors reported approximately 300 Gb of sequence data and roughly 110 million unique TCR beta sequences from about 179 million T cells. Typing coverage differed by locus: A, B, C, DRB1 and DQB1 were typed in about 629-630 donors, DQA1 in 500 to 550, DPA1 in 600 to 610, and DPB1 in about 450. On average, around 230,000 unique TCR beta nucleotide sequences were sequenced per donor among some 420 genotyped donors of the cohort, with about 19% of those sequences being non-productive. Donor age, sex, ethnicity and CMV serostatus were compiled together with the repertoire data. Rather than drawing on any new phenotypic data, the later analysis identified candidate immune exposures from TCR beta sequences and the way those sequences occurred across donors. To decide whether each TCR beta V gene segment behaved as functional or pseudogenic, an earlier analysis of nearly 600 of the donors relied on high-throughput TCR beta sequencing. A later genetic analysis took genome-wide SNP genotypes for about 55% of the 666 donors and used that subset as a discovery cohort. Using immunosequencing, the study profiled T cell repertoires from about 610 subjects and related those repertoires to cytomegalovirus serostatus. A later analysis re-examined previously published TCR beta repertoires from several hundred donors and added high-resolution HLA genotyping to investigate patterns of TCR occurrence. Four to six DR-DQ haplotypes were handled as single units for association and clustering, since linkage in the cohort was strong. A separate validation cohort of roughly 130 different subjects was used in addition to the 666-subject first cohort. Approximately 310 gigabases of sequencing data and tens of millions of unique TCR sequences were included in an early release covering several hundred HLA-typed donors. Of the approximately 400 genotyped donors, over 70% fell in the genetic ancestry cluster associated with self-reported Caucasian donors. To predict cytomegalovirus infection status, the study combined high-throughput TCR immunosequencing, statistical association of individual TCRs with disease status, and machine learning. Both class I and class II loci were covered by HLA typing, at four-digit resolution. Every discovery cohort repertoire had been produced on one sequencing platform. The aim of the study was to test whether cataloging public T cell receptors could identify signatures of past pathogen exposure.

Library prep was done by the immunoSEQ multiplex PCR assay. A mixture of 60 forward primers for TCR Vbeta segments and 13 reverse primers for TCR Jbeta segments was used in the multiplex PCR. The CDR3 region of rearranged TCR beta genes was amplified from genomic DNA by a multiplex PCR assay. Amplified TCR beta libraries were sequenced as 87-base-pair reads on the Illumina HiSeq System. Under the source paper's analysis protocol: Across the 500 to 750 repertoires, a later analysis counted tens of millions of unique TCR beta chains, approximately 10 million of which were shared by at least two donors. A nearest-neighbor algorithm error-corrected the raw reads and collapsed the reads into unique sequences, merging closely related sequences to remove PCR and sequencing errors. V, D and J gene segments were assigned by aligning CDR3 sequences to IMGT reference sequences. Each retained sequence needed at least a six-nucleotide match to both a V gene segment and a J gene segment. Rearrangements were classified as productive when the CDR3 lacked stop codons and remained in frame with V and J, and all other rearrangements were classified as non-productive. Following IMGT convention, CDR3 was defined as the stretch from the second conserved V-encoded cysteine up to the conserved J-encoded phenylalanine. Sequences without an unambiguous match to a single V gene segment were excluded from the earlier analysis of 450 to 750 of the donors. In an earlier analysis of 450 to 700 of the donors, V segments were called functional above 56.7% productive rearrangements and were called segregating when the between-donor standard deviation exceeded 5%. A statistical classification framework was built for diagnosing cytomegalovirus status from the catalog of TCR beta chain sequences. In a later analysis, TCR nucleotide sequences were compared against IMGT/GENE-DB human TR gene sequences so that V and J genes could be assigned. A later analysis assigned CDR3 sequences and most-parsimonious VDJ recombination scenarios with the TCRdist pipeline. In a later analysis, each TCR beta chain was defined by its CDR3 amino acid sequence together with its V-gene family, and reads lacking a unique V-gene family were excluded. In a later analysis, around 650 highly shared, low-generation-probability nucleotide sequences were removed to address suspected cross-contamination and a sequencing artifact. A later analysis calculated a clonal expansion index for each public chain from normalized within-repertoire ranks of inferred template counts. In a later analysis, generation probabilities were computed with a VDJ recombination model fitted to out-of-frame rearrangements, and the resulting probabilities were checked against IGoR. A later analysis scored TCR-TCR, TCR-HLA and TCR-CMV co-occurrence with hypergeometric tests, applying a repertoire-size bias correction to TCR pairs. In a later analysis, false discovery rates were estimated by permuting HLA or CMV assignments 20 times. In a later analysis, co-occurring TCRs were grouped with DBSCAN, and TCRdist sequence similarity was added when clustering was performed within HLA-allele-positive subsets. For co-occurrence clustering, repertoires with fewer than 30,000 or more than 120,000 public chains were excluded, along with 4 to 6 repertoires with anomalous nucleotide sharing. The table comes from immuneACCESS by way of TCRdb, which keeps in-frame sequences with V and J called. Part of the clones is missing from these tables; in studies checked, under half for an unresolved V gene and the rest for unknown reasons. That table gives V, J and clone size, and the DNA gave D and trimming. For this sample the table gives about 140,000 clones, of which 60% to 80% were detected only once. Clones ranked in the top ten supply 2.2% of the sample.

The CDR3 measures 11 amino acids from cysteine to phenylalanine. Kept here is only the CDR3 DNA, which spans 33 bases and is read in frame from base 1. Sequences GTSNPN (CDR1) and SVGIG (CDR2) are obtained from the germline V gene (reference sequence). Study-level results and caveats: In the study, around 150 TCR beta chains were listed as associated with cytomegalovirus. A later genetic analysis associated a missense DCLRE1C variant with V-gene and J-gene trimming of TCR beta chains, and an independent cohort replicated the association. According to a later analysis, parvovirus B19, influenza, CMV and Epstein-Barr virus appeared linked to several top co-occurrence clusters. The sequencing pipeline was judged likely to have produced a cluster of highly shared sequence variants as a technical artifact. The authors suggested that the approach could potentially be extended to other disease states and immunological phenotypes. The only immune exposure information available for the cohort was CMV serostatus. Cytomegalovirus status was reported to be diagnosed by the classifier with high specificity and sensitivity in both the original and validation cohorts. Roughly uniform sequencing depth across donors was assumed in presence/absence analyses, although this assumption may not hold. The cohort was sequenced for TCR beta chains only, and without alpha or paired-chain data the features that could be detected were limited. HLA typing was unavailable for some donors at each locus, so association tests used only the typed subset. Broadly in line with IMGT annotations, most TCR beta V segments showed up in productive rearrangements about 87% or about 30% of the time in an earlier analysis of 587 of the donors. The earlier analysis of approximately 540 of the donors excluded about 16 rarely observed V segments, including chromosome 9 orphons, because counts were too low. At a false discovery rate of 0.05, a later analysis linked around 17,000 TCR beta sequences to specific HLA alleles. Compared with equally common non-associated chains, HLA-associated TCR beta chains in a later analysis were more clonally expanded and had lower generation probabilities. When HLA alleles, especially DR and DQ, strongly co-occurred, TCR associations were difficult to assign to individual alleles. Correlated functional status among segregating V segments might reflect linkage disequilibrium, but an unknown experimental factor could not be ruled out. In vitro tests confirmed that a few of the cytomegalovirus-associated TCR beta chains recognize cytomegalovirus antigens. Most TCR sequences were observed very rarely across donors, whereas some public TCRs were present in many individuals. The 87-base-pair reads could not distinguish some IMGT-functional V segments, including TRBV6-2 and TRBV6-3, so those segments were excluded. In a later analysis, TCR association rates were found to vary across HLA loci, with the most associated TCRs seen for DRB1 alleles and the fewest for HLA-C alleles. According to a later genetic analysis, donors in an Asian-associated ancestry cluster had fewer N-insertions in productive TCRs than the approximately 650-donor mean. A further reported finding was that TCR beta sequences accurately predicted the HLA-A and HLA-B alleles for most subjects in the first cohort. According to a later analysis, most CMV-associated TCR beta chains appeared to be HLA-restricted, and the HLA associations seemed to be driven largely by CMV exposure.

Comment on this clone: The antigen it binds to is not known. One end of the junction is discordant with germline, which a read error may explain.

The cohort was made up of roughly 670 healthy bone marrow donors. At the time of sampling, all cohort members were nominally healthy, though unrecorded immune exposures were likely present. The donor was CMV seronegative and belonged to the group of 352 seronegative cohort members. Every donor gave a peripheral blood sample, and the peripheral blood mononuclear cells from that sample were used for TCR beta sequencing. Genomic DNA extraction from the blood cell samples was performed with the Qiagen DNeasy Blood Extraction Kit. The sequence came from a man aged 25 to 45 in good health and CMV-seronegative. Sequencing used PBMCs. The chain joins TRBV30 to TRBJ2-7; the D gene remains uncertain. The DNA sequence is TGTGCCTGGAGTGCCTCCCACGAGCAGTACTTC. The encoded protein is CAWSASHEQYF.